The 16 T cell receptor beta chains presented below share a single source sample, sequenced in a study of human T cells and chemical hapten exposure. Treatment here: therapeutic diphenylcyclopropenone sensitization with weekly scalp DPC. Single cDNA molecules in the library carried unique molecular identifiers attached during preparation. A single record per CDR3 protein comes from TCRdb applying MiXCR to the reads. Counted here are approximately 4,900 distinct CDR3 sequences, approximately 60% occurring once; the ten biggest clones make up approximately 4%. The sample was whole blood, taken before DPC sensitization or 2, 6, or about 24 weeks after (not recorded which). The receptor source for this set is an adult with alopecia areata. Some clones in this sample may be carry-over from other donors' samples. This table probably holds off-target reads from a library built for another chain.

The J gene is TRBJ2-2, the V gene TRBV29-1, with D possibly TRBD1 on 6 matching bases. CDR1 and CDR2 (germline): SQVTM, ANQGSEA. With 7 bases removed from V and 7 bases from J, the gap between germline ends came to 10 bases. The CDR3 consists of 11 residues. This CDR3 reads CSGGLLGELFF. In DNA, the CDR3 is TGCAGCGGGGGGCTGCTCGGGGAGCTGTTTTTT.

The rearrangement uses TRBV7-6 and TRBJ2-5; TRBD2 aligns across 12 bases. The CDR3 spans 16 residues. The J segment lost 5 bases and the V segment lost 2 bases, leaving 6 bases of the junction unmatched. The germline gives CDR1 SGHVS, CDR2 FNYEAQ. CDR3 DNA: TGTGCCAGCAGCTTACTAGCGGGAGGGCACGTTGAGACCCAGTACTTC. It translates to CASSLLAGGHVETQYF.

The chain joins TRBV11-1 to TRBJ2-2, with D perhaps matching TRBD1 or TRBD2 (5 bases each). The germline V gene has CDR1 SGHAT and CDR2 FQDESV (reference sequence). The CDR3 covers 15 residues. The germline V and J ends were trimmed by 5 bases and 0 bases, with 10 bases remaining between them. The CDR3 is CASSGDPANTGELFF. In DNA, the CDR3 is TGTGCCAGCAGCGGGGACCCCGCGAACACCGGGGAGCTGTTTTTT.

V gene TRBV30 combines with J gene TRBJ2-1; 12 bases match TRBD2. Germline assignment: CDR1 GTSNPN and CDR2 SVGIG (reference sequence). Trimming cost V 5 bases and J 7 bases; bases outside gene matches: 0. The CDR3 spans 12 residues. The CDR3 nucleotides are TGTGCCTGGGGGACTAGCGGGAATGAGCAGTTCTTC. It translates to CAWGTSGNEQFF.

The V and J genes are TRBV7-8 and TRBJ1-2, with unresolved D. Germline V lookup: CDR1 SGHVS, CDR2 FQNEAQ. Trimming shortened V by 1 base and J by 0 bases, and 6 bases separated the two germline ends. This CDR3 has 14 residues. CDR3 sequence: CASSLGASNYGYTF. The CDR3 DNA reads as TGTGCCAGCAGCTTAGGGGCGTCTAACTATGGCTACACCTTC.

The CDR3: CASSPQDRGSHEQYF. The CDR3 DNA reads as TGTGCCAGCAGCCCACAGGACAGGGGGTCCCACGAGCAGTACTTC. This rearrangement joins TRBV9 to TRBJ2-7; 10 nucleotides match TRBD1. Per germline, CDR1 SGDLS and CDR2 YYNGEE. CDR3 size: 15 residues. V lost 4 bases and J lost 5; bases outside the gene matches: 9.

The V gene is TRBV6-2 or TRBV6-3, the J gene TRBJ2-7; D gene ambiguous. The CDR3 loop spans 13 amino acids. Germline V gene data show CDR1 as MNHEY and CDR2 as SVGEGT. The V and J ends lost 1 base and 0 bases respectively, with 4 bases between them. The DNA for the CDR3 is TGTGCCAGCAGTTACTTAGTCTCCTACGAGCAGTACTTC. It specifies CASSYLVSYEQYF.

The chain links TRBV11-2 to TRBJ2-7, with D hard to call. This CDR3 is 15 amino acids long. V was pared by 2 bases and J by 0 bases, with 11 bases between. CDR1 SGHAT and CDR2 FQNNGV come from the germline V gene. The CDR3 here is CASSLHLGPSYEQYF. In nucleotides, the CDR3 is TGTGCCAGCAGCTTACACCTAGGACCCTCCTACGAGCAGTACTTC. The full variable domain, completed using reference TRBV11-2 and TRBJ2-7, is EAGVAQSPRYKIIEKRQSVAFWCNPISGHATLYWYQQILGQGPKLLIQFQNNGVVDDSQLPKDRFSAERLKGVDSTLKIQPAKLEDSAVYLCASSLHLGPSYEQYFGPGTRLTVT.

J is TRBJ2-7 and V is TRBV28; D could derive from TRBD1 or TRBD2 (5 bases each). Trimming took 7 bases from V and 7 from J, leaving 17 bases between them. The CDR3 is 13 residues long. CDR1 is MDHEN, CDR2 SYDVKM, per germline. CDR3 protein: CASTPAGTLEQYF. The CDR3 region has the DNA TGTGCCAGCACCCCGGCAGGGACCTTAGAGCAGTACTTC. Full variable domain (outside the CDR3, taken from reference TRBV28 and TRBJ2-7): DVKVTQSSRYLVKRTGEKVFLECVQDMDHENMFWYRQDPGLGLRLIYFSYDVKMKEKGDIPEGYSVSREKKERFSLILESASTNQTSMYLCASTPAGTLEQYFGPGTRLTVT.

The CDR3 bases are TGTGCCTGGAGCCATGCAGCGGTCTACGAGCAGTACTTC. It encodes CAWSHAAVYEQYF. The chain couples TRBV30 to TRBJ2-7; D is perhaps TRBD2 (5 bases). Germline-derived CDR1 and CDR2 are GTSNPN and SVGIG (reference sequence). The CDR3 totals 13 residues. V dropped 3 bases and J dropped 3 bases, with 12 bases sitting between them.

In this sample, this clonotype turned up once. The genes are TRBV24-1 and TRBJ2-1; TRBD2 agrees at 9 bases. V trimming: 5 bases; J trimming: 9 bases; junction bases outside the gene matches: 7. The germline CDR1 and CDR2 sequences are KGHDR and SFDVKD. The CDR3 is 14 amino acids. CDR3 protein: CATSAPILAGEQFF. In nucleotides, the CDR3 is TGTGCCACCAGTGCCCCCATACTAGCGGGTGAGCAGTTCTTC.

The V and J genes are TRBV30 and TRBJ2-4; D is unclear. The CDR3 covers 12 residues. The V and J ends lost 3 bases and 6 bases respectively, with 9 bases between them. The germline gives CDR1 GTSNPN, CDR2 SVGIG (reference sequence). The CDR3 nucleotides read TGTGCCTGGAGGGCAGGCGGAAACATTCAGTACTTC. This sequence encodes CAWRAGGNIQYF. Complete variable domain (other parts from reference TRBV30 and TRBJ2-4): SQTIHQWPATLVQPVGSPLSLECTVEGTSNPNLYWYRQAAGRGLQLLFYSVGIGQISSEVPQNLSASRPQDRQFILSSKKLLLSDSGFYLCAWRAGGNIQYFGAGTRLSVL.

This clonotype came up a few times. The chain joins TRBV14 to TRBJ2-2, with TRBD2 as a possible D gene (5 bases). Trimming cost V 4 bases and J 6 bases, with 12 bases left between them. This CDR3 has 14 residues. Germline loops: CDR1 SGHDN, CDR2 FVKESK. The CDR3 DNA reads TGTGCCAGCAGCCGATTTGCGGGCGCCGGGGAGCTGTTTTTT. This gives the protein CASSRFAGAGELFF.

The J gene is TRBJ2-5, the V gene TRBV6-5, with unresolved D. Germline lookup yields CDR1 MNHEY and CDR2 SVGAGI. There are 14 residues in the CDR3. V lost 6 bases and J 4 bases, leaving 15 bases between the germline ends. As DNA, the CDR3 is TGTGCCAGCAGCCCCGCCCAAGGGCTAGAGACCCAGTACTTC. This translates into CASSPAQGLETQYF.

The CDR3 loop reads CASSSDHEQFF. CDR3 nucleotides: TGTGCCAGTAGTAGTGACCATGAGCAGTTCTTC. V usage is TRBV19 and J usage is TRBJ2-1; D uncertain. V gave up 4 bases and J gave up 8 bases, with 6 bases separating them. CDR1 and CDR2 (germline): LNHDA, SQIVND (reference sequence). This CDR3 contains 11 residues.

This clonotype has a handful of counts. This sequence joins TRBV20-1 and TRBJ2-2; 10 nucleotides match TRBD2. This CDR3 comprises 13 residues. The V and J ends lost 6 bases and 4 bases, in that order; junction bases with no gene match: 2. Germline lookup yields CDR1 DFQATT and CDR2 SNEGSKA (reference sequence). CDR3 protein: CSARTSGTGELFF. The CDR3 bases are TGCAGTGCGCGGACTAGCGGCACCGGGGAGCTGTTTTTT.